These 31 T cell receptor beta chains came from one sample sequenced in a study of molecular identifiers for immune sequencing clone quantification. MiXCR, run by TCRdb on the PCR reads, gives a single entry per CDR3 protein. The sample has about 640,000 distinct CDR3 sequences, 20% seen once; the top ten hold approximately 0.9%. Sequencing used naive CD8+ T cells from blood, with Jurkat cell RNA spiked in. Subset described: FACS-sorted CD8+CD4-CCR7+CD45RA+ naive T cells. These receptors came from a human donor in good health. Some libraries in this study had Jurkat cell RNA spiked in.

This clonotype was seen ten or more times. The chain joins TRBV12-3 or TRBV12-4 to TRBJ2-7, with D maybe TRBD2 (5 bases). The CDR3 contains 15 residues. V was clipped by 1 base and J by 3 bases, with 13 bases between them. The CDR3 is CASSLVPGKGYEQYF. The CDR3 coding sequence is TGTGCCAGCAGTTTAGTGCCCGGGAAGGGCTACGAGCAGTACTTC.

This clonotype was counted a few times. A much larger clonotype is one base distant, so this may be a read error. The J gene is TRBJ2-3, the V gene TRBV2; D ambiguous. The J call may be incorrect, as the DNA end agrees better with TRBJ1-5. Germline V gives CDR1 SNHLY, CDR2 FYNNEI. The CDR3 runs to 15 residues. CDR3 residues: CASSEAKLPRDTQHF. Written as DNA, the CDR3 is TGTGCCAGCAGTGAAGCAAAGCTGCCCAGAGATACGCAGCATTTT.

Note on this clonotype: This may be a read error: a much more frequent sequence differs by one nucleotide. The chain links TRBV18 to TRBJ1-1; unclear D gene. This CDR3 has 17 amino acids. Germline loops: CDR1 KGHSH, CDR2 LQKENI. The chain's CDR3 is CASSPGFIQVMNTKAFF. The DNA for the CDR3 is TGTGCCAGCTCACCAGGATTTATCCAGGTCATGAACACTAAAGCTTTCTTT.

This clonotype was seen many times. The rearrangement uses TRBV28 and TRBJ1-2; no reliable D call. Germline V lookup: CDR1 MDHEN, CDR2 SYDVKM. The CDR3 length is 11 residues. V was clipped by 5 bases and J by 5 bases, with 6 bases between them. CDR3 protein: CASSQRYGYTF. The CDR3, as DNA: TGTGCCAGCAGTCAACGGTATGGCTACACCTTC.

Ten or more counts support this clonotype. The rearrangement links TRBV20-1 to TRBJ2-7; TRBD2 aligns across 8 bases. The germline gives CDR1 DFQATT, CDR2 SNEGSKA (reference sequence). V lost 5 bases and J lost 3; bases outside the gene matches: 12. This CDR3 has 15 residues. The CDR3, as DNA: TGCAGTGCTCACGAAATCGGGACTAGTTACTACGAGCAGTACTTC. It encodes CSAHEIGTSYYEQYF.

This clonotype occurred many times. This chain links TRBV6-2 or TRBV6-3 with TRBJ1-6; the D is unclear. Looked up from germline, CDR1 is MNHEY and CDR2 is SVGEGT. V shed 2 bases and J shed 13 bases, with 15 bases lying between them. CDR3 length equals 14 residues. This CDR3 reads CASSYPNPRGPLHF. CDR3 sequence (DNA): TGTGCCAGCAGTTACCCGAATCCGCGGGGTCCCCTCCACTTT.

In the case of this clonotype: With a much larger clone just one base away, this may be a read error. Given the absence of the conserved phenylalanine or tryptophan at the CDR3 end, a read error is likely. The chain couples TRBV19 to TRBJ1-5, with D uncertain. The V and J ends lost 7 bases and 7 bases respectively, with 11 bases between them. The CDR3 is 12 amino acids. Germline V gives CDR1 LNHDA, CDR2 SQIVND (reference sequence). In DNA form, the CDR3 reads TGTGCCAGTACCCTGGGTGAGCAGCCCCAGCATCTT. It codes for CASTLGEQPQHL.

This clonotype was observed a few times. The junction differs from germline at one of its ends, possibly a read error. J is TRBJ2-2 and V is TRBV4-3, with D tentatively TRBD1 (6 bases). The length of the CDR3 is 17 residues. Germline V lookup: CDR1 LGHNA, CDR2 YSLEER. CDR3 coding DNA: TGCGCCAGCAGCCAAGATGGAAGGGGGTCCTTCACCGGGGAGCCGTTTTTT. Translating gives CASSQDGRGSFTGEPFF.

This clonotype was detected many times. The chain has TRBV23-1 and TRBJ2-2; D uncertain. TRBV23-1 is noted as an ORF with a role that remains uncertain. Trimming took off 6 bases at V and 0 bases at J, with 11 bases between the two ends. The CDR3 has 15 amino acids. The CDR3 spells CASSQAGSNTGELFF. In DNA form, the CDR3 reads TGCGCCAGCAGCCAAGCAGGATCGAACACCGGGGAGCTGTTTTTT.

The table lists this clonotype with many counts. The CDR3 bases are TGCAGTGCCCGGCGGCGGTTCGGGGGCTACGAGCAGTACTTC. It translates to CSARRRFGGYEQYF. The chain joins TRBV20-1 to TRBJ2-7, with D perhaps matching TRBD2 (6 bases). Trimming removed 6 bases from V and 3 bases from J, with 18 bases in between. Germline CDR1 is DFQATT and CDR2 is SNEGSKA (reference sequence). CDR3 length equals 14 residues.

This clonotype was seen ten or more times. V usage is TRBV20-1 and J usage is TRBJ1-1; no clear D. The V and J ends lost 4 bases and 1 base respectively, with 4 bases between them. This CDR3 has 11 residues. Looked up from germline, CDR1 is DFQATT and CDR2 is SNEGSKA (reference sequence). CDR3 loop: CSATGNTEAFF. The CDR3 nucleotides read TGCAGTGCTACGGGGAACACTGAAGCTTTCTTT.

Concerning this clonotype itself: This may stem from a read error, because a much larger clone lies one nucleotide away. The chain employs TRBV12-3 or TRBV12-4 and TRBJ2-7; the D gene is possibly TRBD1 (6 bases). The V end was cut by 4 bases, the J end by 0 bases, with 10 bases between. The CDR3 totals 14 residues. DNA of the CDR3: TGTGCCAGCAGTTCGACAGGTAGCTCCTACGAGCAGTACTTC. This gives the protein CASSSTGSSYEQYF.

The gene calls are TRBV11-2 and TRBJ2-7, with 8 bases that match TRBD1. V lost 0 bases and J lost 5; bases outside the gene matches: 6. Looked up from germline, CDR1 is SGHAT and CDR2 is FQNNGV. This CDR3 contains 15 residues. The CDR3 bases are TGTGCCAGCAGCTTAGAGAGCAGGGGGCGGCACGAGCAGTACTTC. Protein: CASSLESRGRHEQYF.

Ten or more counts support this clonotype. The chain employs TRBV5-8 and TRBJ2-7; D gene uncertain. V was cut by 2 bases and J by 2 bases, with 11 bases left in between. The CDR3 length is 14 residues. In germline, CDR1 is SGHTS, CDR2 YDEGEE. This CDR3 is CASSFPLTAYEQYF. CDR3 sequence (DNA): TGTGCCAGCAGCTTCCCATTGACTGCCTACGAGCAGTACTTC.

The chain couples TRBV30 to TRBJ1-3, with D possibly matching TRBD1 (6 bases). This CDR3 spans 12 amino acids. Per the germline V gene, CDR1 is GTSNPN and CDR2 is SVGIG (reference sequence). V was shortened by 4 bases and J by 11 bases, with 15 bases between the two germline ends. The CDR3 sequence is CAWTGDMNPIYF. The CDR3 DNA is TGTGCCTGGACCGGGGACATGAACCCCATATATTTT.

There are a few counts of this clonotype. The V call is TRBV30, the J call TRBJ2-2; D unclear. Germline-derived CDR1 and CDR2 are GTSNPN and SVGIG (reference sequence). V lost 2 bases and J 11 bases, leaving 12 bases between the germline ends. This CDR3 contains 12 residues. CDR3 coding DNA: TGTGCCTGGAGTCTACTACACTTAGAGCTGTTTTTT. Amino acid sequence: CAWSLLHLELFF. Full variable domain (remainder filled in from reference TRBV30 and TRBJ2-2): SQTIHQWPATLVQPVGSPLSLECTVEGTSNPNLYWYRQAAGRGLQLLFYSVGIGQISSEVPQNLSASRPQDRQFILSSKKLLLSDSGFYLCAWSLLHLELFFGEGSRLTVL.

This clonotype was seen at least ten times. The genes are TRBV4-1 and TRBJ1-3; D is unclear. The ends were cut back, 1 base at V and 0 bases at J, with 7 bases in the middle. This CDR3 spans 15 amino acids. Germline V gene lookup returns CDR1 MGHRA and CDR2 YSYEKL. The CDR3 reads CASSQGSASGNTIYF. As DNA, the CDR3 is TGCGCCAGCAGCCAAGGGTCAGCCTCTGGAAACACCATATATTTT.

This CDR3 reads CASSYSTDRAYEQYF. The CDR3 bases are TGTGCCAGCAGTTACTCGACAGATCGAGCCTACGAGCAGTACTTC. The gene calls are TRBV6-2 or TRBV6-3 and TRBJ2-7, with D maybe TRBD1 (5 bases). This CDR3 has 15 residues. V was trimmed by 0 bases and J by 2 bases, leaving 11 bases between them. Germline V gene sequence: CDR1 MNHEY, CDR2 SVGEGT.

The chain is built from TRBV6-5 and TRBJ2-2; either TRBD1 or TRBD2 may fit D (6 bases each). With 4 bases removed from V and 2 bases from J, the gap between germline ends came to 17 bases. This CDR3 is 17 amino acids long. The V gene's germline CDR1 is MNHEY and CDR2 SVGAGI. CDR3 residues: CASSLPMGGRNTGELFF. Written as DNA, the CDR3 is TGTGCCAGCAGTTTACCCATGGGGGGCCGAAACACCGGGGAGCTGTTTTTT.

The sample holds a few counts of this clonotype. The chain joins TRBV4-1 to TRBJ1-2; D call uncertain. This CDR3 comprises 19 residues. Deletions cut 3 bases from V and 6 bases from J, with 29 bases between. CDR1 is MGHRA and CDR2 is YSYEKL in the germline V gene. The CDR3 sequence: CASSHDSTTWDSLDHGYTF. DNA of the CDR3: TGCGCCAGCAGCCACGACTCGACAACGTGGGATTCTTTGGACCATGGCTACACCTTC.

For this clonotype: This may be a read error: a much more frequent sequence differs by one nucleotide. This sequence joins TRBV6-6 and TRBJ1-1, with a possible D match to TRBD1 (6 bases). Trimming left V 1 base short and J 3 bases short, with 15 bases between. The CDR3 has 16 amino acids. The germline V gene encodes CDR1 MNHNY and CDR2 SVGAGI (reference sequence). DNA for the CDR3: TGTGCCAGCAGTTACTTCAGGGGAGGGGAGGACACTGAAGCTTTCTTT. The encoded protein is CASSYFRGGEDTEAFF.

This clonotype was counted between two and nine times. The chain carries TRBV29-1 and TRBJ2-1, with a weak D call TRBD2 (5 bases). The CDR3 runs to 11 residues. Trimming shortened V by 3 bases and J by 5 bases, and 5 bases separated the two germline ends. Germline lookup yields CDR1 SQVTM and CDR2 ANQGSEA. This chain's CDR3 is CSVDGNNEQFF. In DNA, the CDR3 is TGCAGCGTTGACGGGAACAATGAGCAGTTCTTC.

This clonotype was recorded many times. This chain links TRBV5-1 with TRBJ2-7; TRBD2 aligns across 7 bases. Germline-derived CDR1 and CDR2 are SGHRS and YFSETQ. V dropped 4 bases and J dropped 3; count of bases not matched to a gene: 10. The CDR3 is 15 amino acids. CDR3 residues: CASSPVKSGIYEQYF. As DNA, the CDR3 is TGCGCCAGCAGCCCCGTCAAGAGCGGGATCTACGAGCAGTACTTC.

As regards this clonotype: This may come from a read error, since a much larger clone is one base off. The CDR3 carries no conserved terminal phenylalanine or tryptophan, so it likely arises from a read error. The rearrangement uses TRBV10-3 and TRBJ2-3; D is undetermined. Trimming shortened V by 3 bases and J by 6 bases, and 4 bases separated the two germline ends. Germline assignment: CDR1 ENHRY and CDR2 SYGVKD. The length of the CDR3 is 11 residues. This CDR3 reads CAISESDTQYS. CDR3 coding DNA: TGTGCCATCAGTGAATCTGATACGCAGTATTCT.

This clonotype came up many times. V and J are TRBV4-2 and TRBJ2-2, with D uncertain. CDR1 is LGHNA, CDR2 YNFKEQ, per germline. Trimming stripped 1 base from V and 6 bases from J, with 12 bases between. The CDR3 loop spans 15 amino acids. The CDR3 DNA is TGTGCCAGCAGCCAAGTTCAGAAGTCGGCCGGGGAGCTGTTTTTT. It yields the protein CASSQVQKSAGELFF.

This clonotype appeared many times. This chain uses TRBV7-2 with TRBJ2-4, with D unclear. V lost 2 bases, J lost 9 bases, and 14 bases lay in between. Germline CDR1 and CDR2: SGHTA and FQGNSA. The CDR3 has 14 amino acids. The CDR3 coding sequence is TGTGCCAGCAGCTTACAGAGTTTTCATGTCATTCAGTACTTC. Its translation is CASSLQSFHVIQYF.

This rearrangement joins TRBV19 to TRBJ2-7; D might be TRBD1 (6 bases). CDR1 and CDR2 (germline): LNHDA, SQIVND (reference sequence). V shed 1 base and J shed 6 bases, with 13 bases lying between them. This CDR3 spans 14 amino acids. CDR3 protein: CASSIARGSAEQYF. Written as DNA, the CDR3 is TGTGCCAGTAGTATAGCCAGGGGTTCGGCCGAGCAGTACTTC.

Of note for this clonotype: A much more abundant neighbour one base away suggests this may be a read error. The V call is TRBV30, the J call TRBJ2-3; 8 bases line up with TRBD2. This CDR3 comprises 14 residues. Germline V CDR1 and CDR2: GTSNPN, SVGIG (reference sequence). V lost 7 bases and J lost 4; bases outside the gene matches: 10. The CDR3 DNA reads as TGTGCCTCAACTAGCCGGGAGGGCGCAGATACGCAGTATTTT. Translated: CASTSREGADTQYF.

This clonotype was detected ten times or more. V usage is TRBV5-1 and J usage is TRBJ2-7, with unresolved D. CDR3 size: 16 residues. V was clipped by 0 bases and J by 3 bases, with 16 bases between them. Germline V lookup: CDR1 SGHRS, CDR2 YFSETQ. CDR3 nucleotides: TGCGCCAGCAGCTTGGCCAGCAGATCGATTCACTACGAGCAGTACTTC. This translates into CASSLASRSIHYEQYF.

This clonotype was observed many times. The gene calls are TRBV19 and TRBJ1-1, with D perhaps matching TRBD1 (6 bases). CDR1 and CDR2 (germline): LNHDA, SQIVND (reference sequence). The CDR3 runs to 14 residues. V was pared by 5 bases and J by 7 bases, with 17 bases between. The CDR3 coding sequence is TGTGCCAGTAGTGTGACAGGCGGTCCAGTTGAAGCTTTCTTT. Amino acid sequence: CASSVTGGPVEAFF.

A word on this clonotype: A clone one base away is much larger, so this may be a read error. V gene TRBV24-1 combines with J gene TRBJ2-2, with 8 bases lining up with TRBD2. CDR3 length: 12 residues. Looked up from germline, CDR1 is KGHDR and CDR2 is SFDVKD. This CDR3 reads CATSDIERELLF. CDR3 bases: TGTGCCACCAGTGATATAGAGCGGGAGCTGCTTTTT.